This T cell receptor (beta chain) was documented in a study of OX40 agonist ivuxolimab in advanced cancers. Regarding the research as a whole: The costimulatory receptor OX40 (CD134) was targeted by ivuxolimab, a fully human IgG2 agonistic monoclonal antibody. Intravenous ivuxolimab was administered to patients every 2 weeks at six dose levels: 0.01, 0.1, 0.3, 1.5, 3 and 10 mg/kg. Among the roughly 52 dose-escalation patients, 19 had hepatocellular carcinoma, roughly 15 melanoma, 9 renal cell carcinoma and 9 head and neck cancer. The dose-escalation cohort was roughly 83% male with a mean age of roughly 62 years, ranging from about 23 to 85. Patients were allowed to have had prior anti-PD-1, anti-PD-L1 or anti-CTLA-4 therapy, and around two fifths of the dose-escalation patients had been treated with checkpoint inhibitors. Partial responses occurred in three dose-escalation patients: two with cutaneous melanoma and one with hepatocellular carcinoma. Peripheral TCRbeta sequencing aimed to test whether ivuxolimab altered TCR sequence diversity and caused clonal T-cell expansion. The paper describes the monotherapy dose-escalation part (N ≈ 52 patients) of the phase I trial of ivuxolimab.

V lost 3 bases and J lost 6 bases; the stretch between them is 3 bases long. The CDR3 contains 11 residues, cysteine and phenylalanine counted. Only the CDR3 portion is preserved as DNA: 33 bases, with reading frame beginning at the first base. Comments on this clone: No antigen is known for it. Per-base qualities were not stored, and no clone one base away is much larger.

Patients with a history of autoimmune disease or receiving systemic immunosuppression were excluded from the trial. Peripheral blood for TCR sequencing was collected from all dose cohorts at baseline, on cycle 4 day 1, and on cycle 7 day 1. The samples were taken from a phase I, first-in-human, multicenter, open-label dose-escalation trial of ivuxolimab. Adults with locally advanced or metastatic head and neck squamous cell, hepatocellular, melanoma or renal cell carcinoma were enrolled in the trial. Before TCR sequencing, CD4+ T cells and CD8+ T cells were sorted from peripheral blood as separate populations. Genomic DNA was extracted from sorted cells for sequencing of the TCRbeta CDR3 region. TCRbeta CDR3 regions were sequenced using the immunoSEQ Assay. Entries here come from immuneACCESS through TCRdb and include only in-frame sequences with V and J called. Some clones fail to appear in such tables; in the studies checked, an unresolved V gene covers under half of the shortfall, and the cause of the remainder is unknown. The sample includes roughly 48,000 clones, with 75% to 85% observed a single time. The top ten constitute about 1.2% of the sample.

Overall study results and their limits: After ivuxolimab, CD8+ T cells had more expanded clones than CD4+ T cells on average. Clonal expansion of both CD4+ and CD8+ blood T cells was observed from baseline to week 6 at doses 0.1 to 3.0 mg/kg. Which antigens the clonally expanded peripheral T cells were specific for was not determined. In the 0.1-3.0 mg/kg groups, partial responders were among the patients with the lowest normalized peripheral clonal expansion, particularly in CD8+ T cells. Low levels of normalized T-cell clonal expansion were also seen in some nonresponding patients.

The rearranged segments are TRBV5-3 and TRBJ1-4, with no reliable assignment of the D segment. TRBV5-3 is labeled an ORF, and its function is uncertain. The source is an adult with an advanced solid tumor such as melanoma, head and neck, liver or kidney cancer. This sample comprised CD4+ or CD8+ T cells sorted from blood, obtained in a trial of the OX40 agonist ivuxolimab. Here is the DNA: TGTGCCAGAAGCTCGGATGAAAAACTGTTTTTT. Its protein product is CARSSDEKLFF.